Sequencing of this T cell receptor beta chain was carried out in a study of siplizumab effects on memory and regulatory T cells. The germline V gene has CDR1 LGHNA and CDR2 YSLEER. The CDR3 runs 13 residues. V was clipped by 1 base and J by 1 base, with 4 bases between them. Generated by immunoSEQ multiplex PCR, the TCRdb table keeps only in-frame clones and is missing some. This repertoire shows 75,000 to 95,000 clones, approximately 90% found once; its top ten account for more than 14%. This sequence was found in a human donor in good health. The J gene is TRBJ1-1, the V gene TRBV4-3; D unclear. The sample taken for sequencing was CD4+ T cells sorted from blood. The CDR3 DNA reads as TGCGCCAGCAGCCAAGGGAGGAACACTGAAGCTTTCTTT. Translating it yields CASSQGRNTEAFF.